This paragraph reports one T cell receptor beta chain. These data originate in a study of T cell changes during pregnancy in multiple sclerosis. Repertoires were generated with immunoSEQ multiplex PCR, while TCRdb's copy carries only in-frame clones and drops some. The table records about 89,000 clones, over 90% of them present only once. The ends lost 3 bases at V and 4 bases at J; junction bases unmatched: 5. CDR1 and CDR2 (germline): SGHRS, YFSETQ. The CDR3 contains 14 residues. The sample was peripheral blood, taken in the third trimester of pregnancy. The chain employs TRBV5-1 and TRBJ2-5; 8 bases agree with TRBD1. The receptor comes from a female donor with multiple sclerosis, enrolled in a pregnancy study. The CDR3 reads CASSWFTGGETQYF. In DNA form, the CDR3 reads TGCGCCAGCAGCTGGTTTACAGGGGGAGAGACCCAGTACTTC. Using reference TRBV5-1 and TRBJ2-5 for the parts outside the CDR3, the full variable domain is KAGVTQTPRYLIKTRGQQVTLSCSPISGHRSVSWYQQTPGQGLQFLFEYFSETQRNKGNFPGRFSGRQFSNSRSEMNVSTLELGDSALYLCASSWFTGGETQYFGPGTRLLVL.